The 5 T cell receptor beta chains presented below share a single source sample, sequenced in a study of shared clonotypes between healthy human individuals. The data were produced by immunoSEQ multiplex PCR, yet TCRdb's version contains in-frame clones alone and is incomplete. The profile covers about 2.4 million clones, with roughly 92% appearing a single time and around 0.14% taken by the ten largest. The sample was naive CD4+ T cells sorted from blood. Regarding subset: CD45RA+ positively selected. These receptors originate from a man between 18 and 35 years old in good health.

This rearrangement joins TRBV5-1 to TRBJ2-5; D is possibly TRBD2 (6 bases). Germline assignment: CDR1 SGHRS and CDR2 YFSETQ. V shed 0 bases and J shed 5 bases, with 17 bases lying between them. The CDR3 runs 16 residues. The CDR3 here is CASSLVGAVSGETQYF. CDR3 coding DNA: TGCGCCAGCAGCTTGGTAGGCGCAGTCAGCGGGGAGACCCAGTACTTC. The entire variable domain, with the rest obtained from reference TRBV5-1 and TRBJ2-5, is as follows: KAGVTQTPRYLIKTRGQQVTLSCSPISGHRSVSWYQQTPGQGLQFLFEYFSETQRNKGNFPGRFSGRQFSNSRSEMNVSTLELGDSALYLCASSLVGAVSGETQYFGPGTRLLVL.

The rearrangement joins TRBV10-3 to TRBJ2-7; TRBD1 matches 10 bases. Trimming took 6 bases from V and 2 from J; bases not matched to a gene: 4. The CDR3 runs 14 residues. Germline loops: CDR1 ENHRY, CDR2 SYGVKD. CDR3 sequence (DNA): TGTGCCATCAGGTCCGGGACAGGGGCCTACGAGCAGTACTTC. It specifies CAIRSGTGAYEQYF.

This clone was seen just once. The V call is TRBV4-3, the J call TRBJ1-5; no firm D call. In germline, CDR1 is LGHNA, CDR2 YSLEER. The V gene lost 0 bases and the J gene lost 6 bases, with 9 bases spanning the gap. This CDR3 is 14 amino acids long. The CDR3 loop is CASSQDFRGQPQHF. The DNA of the CDR3 is TGCGCCAGCAGCCAAGATTTTCGGGGTCAGCCCCAGCATTTT.

This CDR3 is CASRRLGQGNNEQFF. The DNA for the CDR3 is TGTGCCAGCAGACGACTGGGACAGGGCAACAATGAGCAGTTCTTC. The chain uses TRBV6-5 and TRBJ2-1, with 9 bases identical to TRBD1. In germline, CDR1 is MNHEY, CDR2 SVGAGI. Trimming cost V 6 bases and J 5 bases; bases outside gene matches: 8. The CDR3 spans 15 residues.

The chain uses TRBV6-5 and TRBJ1-3; D call uncertain. The germline gives CDR1 MNHEY, CDR2 SVGAGI. The CDR3 covers 12 residues. V lost 10 bases to trimming and J lost 0 bases, with 7 bases between them. The CDR3 nucleotides read TGTGCCACTCGGGGCTCTGGAAACACCATATATTTT. Translating it yields CATRGSGNTIYF.